Listed here are 14 T cell receptor beta chains from one sample, sequenced in a study of tumor-infiltrating lymphocytes in localized non-small cell lung cancer. TCRdb's table, derived via immunoSEQ multiplex PCR, lists solely in-frame clones and lacks some. The sample consists of 12,000 or so clones, roughly 76% of them appearing once. The sample comprised uninvolved lung tissue not adjacent to the tumor. The receptor source for this set is a human donor with non-small cell lung cancer.

The chain employs TRBV7-8 and TRBJ1-6; 7 bases agree with TRBD1. The trim removed 3 bases at V and 8 bases at J, leaving 1 base unmatched. This CDR3 is 13 amino acids long. Germline V gene sequence: CDR1 SGHVS, CDR2 FQNEAQ. The CDR3 nucleotides are TGTGCCAGCAGCTTTGGACAGGATTCACCCCTCCACTTT. Encoded protein: CASSFGQDSPLHF.

This clone was counted a single time. This chain connects TRBV28 to TRBJ2-7; no definite D call. This CDR3 comprises 13 residues. Looked up from germline, CDR1 is MDHEN and CDR2 is SYDVKM. V was pared by 6 bases and J by 2 bases, with 11 bases between. This chain's CDR3 is CASRRLSTYEQYF. The CDR3 DNA follows: TGTGCCAGCAGGAGACTGTCCACCTACGAGCAGTACTTC.

There are a few counts of this clone. The V call is TRBV7-8, the J call TRBJ2-2; D may be TRBD1 or TRBD2 (5 bases each). Germline CDR1 SGHVS, CDR2 FQNEAQ. V was clipped by 4 bases and J by 7 bases, with 22 bases between them. The CDR3 extends over 17 amino acids. The CDR3 is CASSSGTRALNGGELFF. Written as DNA, the CDR3 is TGTGCCAGCAGCTCGGGAACCAGGGCCTTGAACGGCGGGGAGCTGTTTTTT.

V gene TRBV11-3 combines with J gene TRBJ2-7; 8 bases map to TRBD2. Trimming removed 3 bases from V and 4 bases from J; junction bases left unmatched: 11. The CDR3 has 16 amino acids. Germline V gene lookup returns CDR1 SGHNT and CDR2 YENEEA. CDR3 DNA sequence: TGTGCCAGCAGCTTTTCCGGGGGGGCTGGAGTGTACGAGCAGTACTTC. It codes for CASSFSGGAGVYEQYF.

V gene TRBV9 combines with J gene TRBJ2-3, with a tentative D call TRBD2 (5 bases). The V gene's germline CDR1 is SGDLS and CDR2 YYNGEE. The length of the CDR3 is 12 residues. Trimming removed 6 bases at V and 4 bases at J, with 9 bases between. The CDR3 DNA sequence: TGTGCCAGCAATAGCGAGTCAGATACGCAGTATTTT. Protein: CASNSESDTQYF.

This chain uses TRBV6-5 with TRBJ2-2; the D is unclear. The germline CDR1 and CDR2 sequences are MNHEY and SVGAGI. This CDR3 contains 15 residues. V lost 7 bases and J 0 bases, leaving 12 bases between the germline ends. Here the CDR3 DNA reads TGTGCCAGCAACCCACAGAGCGCGAACACCGGGGAGCTGTTTTTT. Amino acid sequence: CASNPQSANTGELFF.

V usage is TRBV14 and J usage is TRBJ2-5; D is uncertain. The germline CDR1 and CDR2 sequences are SGHDN and FVKESK. Trimming cost V 3 bases and J 7 bases, with 12 bases left between them. CDR3 size: 13 residues. The CDR3 nucleotides are TGTGCCAGCAGCCATCAAGGTTGGGGGACCCAGTACTTC. It specifies CASSHQGWGTQYF.

This rearrangement joins TRBV19 to TRBJ1-2, with D tentatively TRBD1 (5 bases). This CDR3 comprises 15 residues. The V and J ends lost 1 base and 4 bases respectively, with 13 bases between them. The germline CDR1 and CDR2 sequences are LNHDA and SQIVND (reference sequence). For the CDR3, the DNA is TGTGCCAGTAGTATAGGGGGCTTAGCTGGCTATGGCTACACCTTC. This translates into CASSIGGLAGYGYTF. The full variable domain, completed using reference TRBV19 and TRBJ1-2, is DGGITQSPKYLFRKEGQNVTLSCEQNLNHDAMYWYRQDPGQGLRLIYYSQIVNDFQKGDIAEGYSVSREKKESFPLTVTSAQKNPTAFYLCASSIGGLAGYGYTFGSGTRLTVV.

The gene calls are TRBV5-1 and TRBJ1-1, with 8 bases aligning to TRBD1. This CDR3 is 14 amino acids long. Germline CDR1 and CDR2: SGHRS and YFSETQ. V shed 1 base and J 5 bases; nucleotides not matched to a gene: 4. Here the CDR3 reads CASSLQGAQTEAFF. For the CDR3, the DNA is TGCGCCAGCAGCTTGCAGGGGGCGCAGACTGAAGCTTTCTTT.

Turning to this clone: The junction and the germline gene differ at one end; a read error may be behind it. Other DNA sequences within the sample encode an identical CDR3. The chain recombines TRBV7-7 with TRBJ2-7, with TRBD1 matching over 7 bases. Germline CDR1 is SSHAT and CDR2 is FNYEAQ (reference sequence). The CDR3 totals 13 residues. CDR3 sequence (DNA): TGTGCTAGCAGCCGGGACAGCTCCTACGAGCAGTACTTC. Translation gives CASSRDSSYEQYF. Using reference TRBV7-7 and TRBJ2-7 for the parts outside the CDR3, the full variable domain is GAGVSQSPRYKVTKRGQDVTLRCDPISSHATLYWYQQALGQGPEFLTYFNYEAQPDKSGLPSDRFSAERPEGSISTLTIQRTEQRDSAMYRCASSRDSSYEQYFGPGTRLTVT.

V and J are TRBV19 and TRBJ1-4; a weak D match, TRBD1 (6 bases). Per germline, CDR1 LNHDA and CDR2 SQIVND (reference sequence). V shed 8 bases and J shed 0 bases, with 10 bases lying between them. CDR3 length equals 14 residues. The CDR3 is CASGGPATNEKLFF. DNA for the CDR3: TGTGCCAGTGGGGGGCCGGCAACTAATGAAAAACTGTTTTTT.

This clone was counted only a few times. The J gene is TRBJ1-5, the V gene TRBV29-1; D gene uncertain. Per germline, CDR1 SQVTM and CDR2 ANQGSEA. The CDR3 is 13 residues long. Trimming cost V 6 bases and J 4 bases, with 13 bases left between them. The CDR3 protein is CSVKGQSNQPQHF. The CDR3, as DNA: TGCAGCGTCAAAGGGCAGTCAAATCAGCCCCAGCATTTT.

This rearrangement joins TRBV7-9 to TRBJ2-5; 9 bases match TRBD1. Per the germline V gene, CDR1 is SEHNR and CDR2 is FQNEAQ (reference sequence). The CDR3 extends over 15 amino acids. V dropped 5 bases and J dropped 5; count of bases not matched to a gene: 9. CDR3 residues: CASSAGQGLEETQYF. For the CDR3, the DNA is TGTGCCAGCAGCGCCGGACAGGGGTTAGAGGAGACCCAGTACTTC.

This chain links TRBV29-1 with TRBJ2-5; D is undetermined. The CDR3 covers 11 residues. Germline loops: CDR1 SQVTM, CDR2 ANQGSEA. V was clipped by 3 bases and J by 5 bases, with 7 bases between them. This chain's CDR3 is CSVEGWETQYF. The CDR3 nucleotides read TGCAGCGTTGAGGGTTGGGAGACCCAGTACTTC.